These 2 T cell receptor beta chains share one sample of origin, sequenced in a study of OX40 agonist ivuxolimab in advanced cancers. Profiled with immunoSEQ multiplex PCR; TCRdb holds only in-frame clones, not every one. Among 55,000 to 75,000 clones, approximately 86% were seen once, and the ten largest hold 0.85% to 1.4%. The sequencing here drew on CD4+ or CD8+ T cells sorted from blood, taken in a trial of the OX40 agonist ivuxolimab. These receptors originate from an adult with an advanced solid tumor such as melanoma, head and neck, liver or kidney cancer.

This chain links TRBV9 with TRBJ2-5, with 8 nucleotides matching TRBD1. CDR1 and CDR2 from the germline V gene are SGDLS and YYNGEE. V dropped 0 bases and J dropped 5; count of bases not matched to a gene: 9. CDR3 length: 16 residues. CDR3 loop: CASSVGIQGAGETQYF. CDR3 coding DNA: TGTGCCAGCAGCGTAGGAATTCAGGGGGCGGGTGAGACCCAGTACTTC.

The chain joins TRBV4-3 to TRBJ2-7, with 7 bases aligning to TRBD2. In germline, CDR1 is LGHNA, CDR2 YSLEER. The CDR3 totals 16 residues. The ends lost 0 bases at V and 3 bases at J; junction bases unmatched: 8. The CDR3 region has the DNA TGCGCCAGCAGCCAAGACAGAGCGGGATCCATCTACGAGCAGTACTTC. It encodes CASSQDRAGSIYEQYF.